These 15 T cell receptor beta chains originate from one sample sequenced in a study of identical twins. TCRdb independently ran MiXCR on the 5' RACE reads; one entry per CDR3 protein. The table has 200,000 to 250,000 distinct CDR3 sequences, roughly 13% seen once. These sequences were also reported in another study, on yellow fever vaccine responses in identical twins.

What was sequenced was memory (CD45RO+) T cells sorted from blood. These receptor sequences come from a woman aged 18-29 years in good health.

This clonotype was detected a few times. J is TRBJ2-1 and V is TRBV20-1; 8 bases align to TRBD2. CDR3 size: 15 residues. The germline gives CDR1 DFQATT, CDR2 SNEGSKA (reference sequence). The trim removed 6 bases at V and 4 bases at J, leaving 11 bases unmatched. CDR3 DNA: TGCAGTGCAGACCCCGGGACTAGTTCTTACAATGAGCAGTTCTTC. Encoded protein: CSADPGTSSYNEQFF.

In this sample, this clonotype turned up a few times. V gene TRBV7-8 combines with J gene TRBJ2-7; 7 positions match TRBD2. Germline V lookup: CDR1 SGHVS, CDR2 FQNEAQ. There are 15 residues in the CDR3. The ends lost 5 bases at V and 4 bases at J; junction bases unmatched: 11. The CDR3 coding sequence is TGTGCCAGCAGCCAAGGCCTTGGGGGGGTATACGAGCAGTACTTC. It encodes CASSQGLGGVYEQYF.

This clonotype was seen a handful of times. This CDR3 is CASSLQPGYEQYF. The CDR3 DNA sequence: TGTGCCAGCAGCCTCCAACCTGGGTACGAGCAGTACTTC. The rearrangement uses TRBV14 and TRBJ2-7; D is unclear. This CDR3 comprises 13 residues. The V end was cut by 4 bases, the J end by 4 bases, with 11 bases between. Germline CDR1 and CDR2: SGHDN and FVKESK.

This clonotype has just a few counts. This sequence joins TRBV20-1 and TRBJ2-5; the D gene is possibly TRBD2 (5 bases). The CDR3 covers 12 residues. Germline V gene lookup returns CDR1 DFQATT and CDR2 SNEGSKA (reference sequence). V was pared by 3 bases and J by 1 base, with 6 bases between. CDR3: CSARDFQETQYF. The CDR3 DNA is TGCAGTGCTAGGGACTTCCAAGAGACCCAGTACTTC.

This clonotype was observed many times. The rearrangement links TRBV6-1 to TRBJ2-7, with D perhaps matching TRBD2 (5 bases). The germline CDR1 and CDR2 sequences are MNHNS and SASEGT. V lost 2 bases to trimming and J lost 4 bases, with 6 bases between them. The CDR3 is 12 residues long. This chain's CDR3 is CASSERGYEQYF. The CDR3 nucleotides are TGTGCCAGCAGTGAACGAGGGTACGAGCAGTACTTC.

The chain links TRBV20-1 to TRBJ2-5, with 11 bases fitting TRBD2. This CDR3 is 13 amino acids long. In germline, CDR1 is DFQATT, CDR2 SNEGSKA (reference sequence). V shed 3 bases, J shed 4 bases, and the junction held 1 base outside the gene matches. The CDR3 region is CSASGLAGETQYF. CDR3 nucleotides: TGCAGTGCTAGCGGACTAGCGGGAGAGACCCAGTACTTC.

The chain combines TRBV19 with TRBJ2-5; D assignment may be TRBD1 or TRBD2 (5 bases each). The CDR3 totals 16 residues. V was pared by 5 bases and J by 2 bases, with 18 bases between. The germline CDR1 and CDR2 sequences are LNHDA and SQIVND (reference sequence). CDR3 sequence reads: CASSARGTAGQETQYF. The CDR3 nucleotides read TGTGCCAGTAGTGCCCGAGGGACGGCAGGTCAAGAGACCCAGTACTTC.

This clonotype has just a few counts. The gene calls are TRBV10-3 and TRBJ2-5, with 7 bases identical to TRBD1. The junction had 4 bases not matched to a gene; V was cut back by 8 bases and J by 1 base. Germline assignment: CDR1 ENHRY and CDR2 SYGVKD. This CDR3 is built from 13 residues. CDR3 coding DNA: TGTGCCATCGCCAGGGACAGCCAAGAGACCCAGTACTTC. It encodes CAIARDSQETQYF.

The chain combines TRBV9 with TRBJ2-7; no reliable D call. The ends were cut back, 4 bases at V and 2 bases at J, with 16 bases in the middle. Germline V lookup: CDR1 SGDLS, CDR2 YYNGEE. This CDR3 comprises 15 residues. CDR3 region: CASSPHPDGPYEQYF. The DNA of the CDR3 is TGTGCCAGCAGCCCACACCCCGACGGACCCTACGAGCAGTACTTC.

The table lists this clonotype with a few counts. The rearrangement uses TRBV7-8 and TRBJ2-1; tentatively, D is TRBD2 (5 bases). In germline, CDR1 is SGHVS, CDR2 FQNEAQ. The CDR3 totals 17 residues. Trimming took 1 base from V and 4 from J, leaving 17 bases between them. This CDR3 reads CASSLDSAGLPYNEQFF. CDR3 sequence (DNA): TGTGCCAGCAGCTTAGACAGTGCAGGACTCCCGTACAATGAGCAGTTCTTC.

The chain uses TRBV24-1 and TRBJ2-7; D gene ambiguous. CDR1 KGHDR and CDR2 SFDVKD come from the germline V gene. Trimming removed 10 bases at V and 4 bases at J, with 10 bases between. The length of the CDR3 is 11 residues. The CDR3 sequence is CATVPPYEQYF. As DNA, the CDR3 is TGTGCCACAGTCCCCCCATACGAGCAGTACTTC.

This clonotype was recorded many times. The chain is built from TRBV12-3 or TRBV12-4 and TRBJ2-7; 9 bases agree with TRBD2. This CDR3 has 15 amino acids. J lost 2 bases, V lost 2 bases, and 4 bases had no gene match. The CDR3 here is CASSLSAGGPYEQYF. Here the CDR3 DNA reads TGTGCCAGCAGTTTATCAGCGGGAGGCCCCTACGAGCAGTACTTC.

The genes are TRBV9 and TRBJ1-4; 8 bases match TRBD1. J gave up 8 bases and V 1 base, and 10 bases lay outside the gene matches. From germline, CDR1 is SGDLS and CDR2 YYNGEE. This CDR3 is 16 amino acids long. Here the CDR3 reads CASSVTSTGVGEKLFF. DNA for the CDR3: TGTGCCAGCAGCGTAACTTCGACAGGGGTTGGAGAAAAACTGTTTTTT.

A few counts support this clonotype. The genes are TRBV27 and TRBJ1-2; no reliable D call. The CDR3 spans 12 residues. Germline values: CDR1 MNHEY, CDR2 SMNVEV (reference sequence). Trimming pared 6 bases from V and 0 bases from J, leaving 5 bases between. CDR3 sequence reads: CASSTANYGYTF. DNA for the CDR3: TGTGCCAGCAGCACAGCTAACTATGGCTACACCTTC.

V and J are TRBV2 and TRBJ1-1; weak D call: TRBD1 (6 bases). CDR1 and CDR2 (germline): SNHLY, FYNNEI. V lost 4 bases and J 5 bases, leaving 11 bases between the germline ends. CDR3 length: 13 residues. The CDR3 sequence is CASSGSRGTEAFF. The CDR3 coding sequence is TGTGCCAGCAGTGGGTCAAGGGGGACTGAAGCTTTCTTT.